This T cell receptor (beta chain) was observed in a study of T cell responses to AZD1222 COVID-19 vaccine. Assay used: immunoSEQ multiplex PCR; TCRdb lists only in-frame clones, some missing. The sample lists about 150,000 clones, about nine tenths occurring once. The length of the CDR3 is 15 residues. The V and J ends lost 6 bases and 4 bases, in that order; junction bases with no gene match: 10. The germline CDR1 and CDR2 sequences are SGHNT and YYREEE (reference sequence). Study observations and caveats: Spike-specific TCRs gained breadth and depth after people received two AZD1222 doses. Baseline antibody screening turned up just a handful of seropositive AZD1222 recipients. Donors skewed white British and female; clonal diversity was possibly underestimated.

Second-dose intervals of approximately 4 or approximately 12 weeks were pooled. With respect to this clone: The target antigen is unknown.

The sequencing here drew on peripheral blood, taken 28 days after the second AZD1222 dose. The source of this sequence is an adult who received the AZD1222 COVID-19 vaccine. This chain joins TRBV5-4 and TRBJ2-7; TRBD1 aligns across 10 bases. The CDR3 coding sequence is TGTGCCAGCACCTATCGGACAGGGGGAGGGTACGAGCAGTACTTC. It translates to CASTYRTGGGYEQYF.